Included here is one T cell receptor (beta chain) sequence, with context. Its antigen target is currently unknown. No base quality values were provided; no much bigger clone lies one nucleotide off. The source of the sample is a study of blood T cell repertoires in COVID-19 (dated by TCRdb to 2018 to 2020). About the full investigation: Samples covering the acute and convalescent phases of COVID-19 were provided by collaborators in the United States, Italy and Spain. The material from the prospective study consisted of cDNA or gDNA derived from T cells, B-cell-depleted T cells, or PBMCs. Subjects who had been exposed to COVID-19, were actively infected with it, or had recovered from it provided the deeply sampled blood TCRbeta repertoires that made up the dataset. A freely available public database, intended as a resource for researchers studying the immune response to SARS-CoV-2, is where the repertoires were released. Samples were obtained from the ongoing ImmuneRACE study (first 160 participants) and from about 1,300 subjects provided by 6 global collaborators. Sample metadata almost always included a de-identified subject ID, COVID-19 status, age in years and sex. HLA class I and class II types, where available, came from metadata supplied by the sample provider rather than from assay-based typing.

Results the study describes overall, beyond this receptor: How much clinical and demographic metadata was included differed by source and by participant, and the metadata was provided uncurated.

Enrolling through a virtual design, the prospective study's participants ranged in age from roughly 18 to 89 years and lived across roughly 23 United States geographic areas. In the prospective study, participants were assigned to cohorts based on the clinical history participants reported in a screening survey and a study questionnaire. ImmuneRACE Cohort 3 recovered participants were defined by two consecutive negative NP/OP PCR tests, healthcare professional clearance, or symptom resolution. In the prospective study, mobile phlebotomists collected whole blood, serum and a nasopharyngeal or oropharyngeal swab from each participant. Participants in the prospective study had the option to provide additional blood draws and questionnaires over a 2-month period. Before DNA extraction, blood samples from the prospective study were shipped at room temperature or frozen. TCRbeta CDR3 regions were amplified from genomic DNA by means of the immunoSEQ Assay, a bias-controlled multiplex PCR. The original methods were these. Within the assay, amplification of reference gene primers was used to estimate how many nucleated cells each sample contained. To quantify the absolute abundance of each unique TCRbeta CDR3 rearrangement, sequence reads were collapsed and filtered. For each sample, productive Simpson clonality was calculated by taking the square root of Simpson's diversity index across productive rearrangements. TCRdb took this table from immuneACCESS and kept in-frame rearrangements with V and J called. Such tables lack part of the clones; where checked against another copy, unresolved V genes explain under half of the gap, and the rest is unexplained. The DNA gave D and trimming, while V, J and clone size come from that table. In this sample the table shows fewer than 350,000 clones, over 75% of which occur a single time. The ten largest clones take up 2.2% of the sample.

The receptor was isolated from a man aged 30 to 45 who had recovered from COVID-19. The sample comprised PBMCs or T cells enriched from blood (not recorded which).

The nucleotide sequence is TGTGCCAGCAGCTTGGGGTTCCAGGGAGGGGACACTGAAGCTTTCTTT. It codes for CASSLGFQGGDTEAFF. Here the chain combines TRBV7-9 and TRBJ1-1; a tentative D match to TRBD1 spans 5 bases. The trim is 3 bases for V and 3 bases for J, with a gap of 17 bases between the germline ends. From a lookup of the germline V gene (reference sequence), CDR1 and CDR2 are SEHNR and FQNEAQ. From the cysteine through the phenylalanine, the CDR3 covers 16 amino acids. Of the read, only the CDR3 DNA is kept; its 48 bases are in frame from base 1.